This passage covers 27 T cell receptor beta chains from one sample sequenced in a study of CD8+ T cells in alopecia areata. After isolation, RNA underwent reverse transcription to generate cDNA as the sequencing template. Measured with immunoSEQ multiplex PCR; TCRdb has only the in-frame clones, and not every one. Here the sample spans roughly 100,000 clones, 44% being singletons. Noted treatment: oral pan-JAK inhibitor, 5-10 mg twice daily. Material: CD8+ T cells sorted from blood, obtained at week 24, from a patient treated with tofacitinib. These receptors all stem from a human donor with alopecia areata.

The V and J genes are TRBV27 and TRBJ1-5, with 9 bases matching TRBD1. V was clipped by 8 bases and J by 5 bases; unmatched bases: 7. Per the germline V gene, CDR1 is MNHEY and CDR2 is SMNVEV (reference sequence). The CDR3 spans 14 residues. CDR3 protein: CASSRGQGYQPQHF. The CDR3 bases are TGTGCCAGCTCTAGGGGACAGGGATATCAGCCCCAGCATTTT.

This rearrangement joins TRBV4-3 to TRBJ1-5, with 7 bases identical to TRBD1. CDR3 length equals 16 residues. Per germline, CDR1 LGHNA and CDR2 YSLEER. With V trimmed by 0 bases and J by 6 bases, 8 bases remained unmatched. The CDR3 DNA follows: TGCGCCAGCAGCCAAGATAGAGTAGGGGGCGGTCAGCCCCAGCATTTT. Amino acids: CASSQDRVGGGQPQHF.

The chain couples TRBV27 to TRBJ2-1; no clear D gene. The CDR3 has 13 residues. CDR1 and CDR2 (germline): MNHEY, SMNVEV (reference sequence). V was shortened by 4 bases and J by 6 bases, with 10 bases between the two germline ends. CDR3 protein: CASSYGIVNEQFF. CDR3 bases: TGTGCCAGCAGTTATGGTATCGTCAATGAGCAGTTCTTC.

This sequence joins TRBV4-1 and TRBJ2-1; D is perhaps TRBD2 (6 bases). Germline CDR1 reads MGHRA; CDR2 reads YSYEKL. V lost 0 bases and J lost 8, with 20 bases in between. The CDR3 is 17 amino acids. In DNA form, the CDR3 reads TGCGCCAGCAGCCAAGATATCGCGGGAATCCTTCCGTATGAGCAGTTCTTC. Translation: CASSQDIAGILPYEQFF.

The rearrangement joins TRBV27 to TRBJ2-3; no definite D call. CDR1 is MNHEY, CDR2 SMNVEV, per germline (reference sequence). This CDR3 contains 17 residues. Trimming cost V 4 bases and J 6 bases, with 23 bases left between them. The CDR3 sequence is CASSSPHRALGFDTQYF. Written as DNA, the CDR3 is TGTGCCAGCAGTTCCCCACATCGGGCACTGGGGTTTGATACGCAGTATTTT.

The chain joins TRBV19 to TRBJ1-1; 7 bases align to TRBD1. The V and J ends lost 6 bases and 3 bases, in that order; junction bases with no gene match: 7. The CDR3 consists of 14 residues. Looked up from germline, CDR1 is LNHDA and CDR2 is SQIVND (reference sequence). CDR3 DNA: TGTGCCAGTAGAGCCGAGGGGGCGTACACTGAAGCTTTCTTT. Protein sequence: CASRAEGAYTEAFF.

CDR3 sequence reads: CASSLVQETQYF. The DNA of the CDR3 is TGTGCCAGCAGCTTGGTGCAAGAGACCCAGTACTTC. This chain joins TRBV5-6 and TRBJ2-5; D not resolved. V was cut by 0 bases and J by 2 bases, with 2 bases left in between. The CDR3 has 12 amino acids. CDR1 SGHDT and CDR2 YYEEEE come from the germline V gene.

J is TRBJ2-1 and V is TRBV5-6; D is uncertain. The CDR3 covers 12 residues. CDR1 SGHDT and CDR2 YYEEEE come from the germline V gene. Trimming pared 2 bases from V and 6 bases from J, leaving 6 bases between. The DNA for the CDR3 is TGTGCCAGCAGCTTTGGCGGCAATGAGCAGTTCTTC. It translates to CASSFGGNEQFF. The complete variable domain, with remaining parts taken from reference TRBV5-6 and TRBJ2-1, reads DAGVTQSPTHLIKTRGQQVTLRCSPKSGHDTVSWYQQALGQGPQFIFQYYEEEERQRGNFPDRFSGHQFPNYSSELNVNALLLGDSALYLCASSFGGNEQFFGPGTRLTVL.

This chain connects TRBV7-9 to TRBJ2-3; the D call may be TRBD1 or TRBD2 (5 bases each). V was pared by 4 bases and J by 3 bases, with 17 bases between. Germline CDR1 reads SEHNR; CDR2 reads FQNEAQ (reference sequence). This CDR3 region has 16 residues. CDR3 sequence (DNA): TGTGCCAGCAGCTCCCGGGACCCCAAGGGGACAGATACGCAGTATTTT. Translated, it gives CASSSRDPKGTDTQYF.

The chain recombines TRBV7-9 with TRBJ1-1, with D possibly TRBD1 on 6 matching bases. CDR1 is SEHNR, CDR2 FQNEAQ, per germline (reference sequence). The V and J ends lost 1 base and 1 base respectively, with 7 bases between them. The CDR3 has 14 amino acids. DNA for the CDR3: TGTGCCAGCAGCTTAGTGGGACAGAACACTGAAGCTTTCTTT. Protein sequence: CASSLVGQNTEAFF. Variable domain in full (rest from reference TRBV7-9 and TRBJ1-1): DTGVSQNPRHKITKRGQNVTFRCDPISEHNRLYWYRQTLGQGPEFLTYFQNEAQLEKSRLLSDRFSAERPKGSFSTLEIQRTEQGDSAMYLCASSLVGQNTEAFFGQGTRLTVV.

The rearrangement uses TRBV15 and TRBJ2-1; D remains ambiguous. Trimming left V 5 bases short and J 9 bases short, with 20 bases between. The CDR3 totals 15 residues. Germline CDR1 LNHNV, CDR2 YYDKDF (reference sequence). CDR3 in DNA: TGTGCCACCAGCTCACCCCGGGTCAGTAGTGGTGAGCAGTTCTTC. This encodes CATSSPRVSSGEQFF.

The sample holds a few counts of this clone. The chain uses TRBV4-3 and TRBJ2-1; 10 bases agree with TRBD2. The CDR3 runs 16 residues. The germline CDR1 and CDR2 sequences are LGHNA and YSLEER. V lost 3 bases to trimming and J lost 9 bases; unmatched junction nucleotides: 11. The CDR3: CASSQEWTSGGVEQFF. In nucleotides, the CDR3 is TGCGCCAGCAGCCAGGAGTGGACTAGCGGTGGTGTTGAGCAGTTCTTC.

This clone showed up many times. This chain links TRBV7-9 with TRBJ2-1, with D perhaps TRBD2 (5 bases). The CDR3 totals 12 residues. Germline CDR1 SEHNR, CDR2 FQNEAQ (reference sequence). V lost 3 bases to trimming and J lost 6 bases, with 6 bases between them. CDR3: CASSFAGNEQFF. The DNA for the CDR3 is TGTGCCAGCAGCTTCGCGGGCAATGAGCAGTTCTTC.

The rearrangement uses TRBV7-3 and TRBJ2-7; TRBD2 aligns across 9 bases. From germline, CDR1 is SGHTA and CDR2 FQGTGA. The J segment lost 4 bases and the V segment lost 5 bases, leaving 18 bases of the junction unmatched. This CDR3 spans 18 amino acids. The CDR3 here is CASSVRVAGAWGSYEQYF. For the CDR3, the DNA is TGTGCCAGCAGCGTGCGGGTAGCGGGAGCGTGGGGATCGTACGAGCAGTACTTC. The complete variable domain, with remaining parts taken from reference TRBV7-3 and TRBJ2-7, reads GAGVSQTPSNKVTEKGKYVELRCDPISGHTALYWYRQSLGQGPEFLIYFQGTGAADDSGLPNDRFFAVRPEGSVSTLKIQRTERGDSAVYLCASSVRVAGAWGSYEQYFGPGTRLTVT.

This clone was detected only a few times. The chain uses TRBV28 and TRBJ2-5, with D possibly matching TRBD2 (7 bases). V was shortened by 4 bases and J by 5 bases, with 17 bases between the two germline ends. The CDR3 is 15 residues long. The germline V gene has CDR1 MDHEN and CDR2 SYDVKM. CDR3 coding DNA: TGTGCCAGCAGTTACAGGGATCTGGGAGGGGAGACCCAGTACTTC. Protein sequence: CASSYRDLGGETQYF. The entire variable domain, with the rest obtained from reference TRBV28 and TRBJ2-5, is as follows: DVKVTQSSRYLVKRTGEKVFLECVQDMDHENMFWYRQDPGLGLRLIYFSYDVKMKEKGDIPEGYSVSREKKERFSLILESASTNQTSMYLCASSYRDLGGETQYFGPGTRLLVL.

The J gene is TRBJ2-5, the V gene TRBV6-6, with 16 bases aligning to TRBD2. The CDR3 runs 16 residues. Trimming removed 6 bases from V and 2 bases from J; junction bases left unmatched: 3. CDR1 and CDR2 from the germline V gene are MNHNY and SVGAGI (reference sequence). As DNA, the CDR3 is TGTGCCAGCAGCCCGGGACTAGCGGGAGGGCAAGAGACCCAGTACTTC. Translated: CASSPGLAGGQETQYF.

This chain connects TRBV7-3 to TRBJ1-1; TRBD1 matches 7 bases. V trimming: 0 bases; J trimming: 2 bases; junction bases outside the gene matches: 3. The CDR3 is made up of 15 amino acids. Germline CDR1 reads SGHTA; CDR2 reads FQGTGA. The CDR3, as DNA: TGTGCCAGCAGCTTAACCGGGACAGCAAACACTGAAGCTTTCTTT. Protein product: CASSLTGTANTEAFF.

The genes are TRBV5-1 and TRBJ2-7; D remains ambiguous. This CDR3 region has 14 residues. From germline, CDR1 is SGHRS and CDR2 YFSETQ. Trimming removed 0 bases from V and 0 bases from J, with 7 bases in between. In DNA form, the CDR3 reads TGCGCCAGCAGCTTGGTTTCTGGCTCCTACGAGCAGTACTTC. This encodes CASSLVSGSYEQYF.

This clone was picked up a small number of times. The CDR3 nucleotides are TGTGCCAGCAGTTCCACAGGGGGGGACAGCAAAAACATTCAGTACTTC. This encodes CASSSTGGDSKNIQYF. J is TRBJ2-4 and V is TRBV7-9, with a weak D call TRBD1 (8 bases). Germline CDR1 is SEHNR and CDR2 is FQNEAQ (reference sequence). This CDR3 spans 16 amino acids. Trimming stripped 6 bases from V and 3 bases from J, with 18 bases between.

Written as DNA, the CDR3 is TGTGCCAGCAGCTTGGGGGTGAGGGAAGGCTACACCTTC. Residues: CASSLGVREGYTF. The chain employs TRBV7-9 and TRBJ1-2; tentatively, D is TRBD1 (5 bases). V lost 3 bases and J 8 bases, leaving 13 bases between the germline ends. There are 13 residues in the CDR3. The germline V gene encodes CDR1 SEHNR and CDR2 FQNEAQ (reference sequence).

This clone turned up a few times. The V gene is TRBV7-2, the J gene TRBJ2-1, with D unclear. Trimming left V 1 base short and J 9 bases short, with 10 bases between. The CDR3 loop spans 13 amino acids. Per germline, CDR1 SGHTA and CDR2 FQGNSA. The CDR3 is CASSLGVLAEQFF. In DNA, the CDR3 is TGTGCCAGCAGCTTAGGCGTGTTAGCTGAGCAGTTCTTC.

In this sample, this clone turned up once. The chain joins TRBV13 to TRBJ1-4; no clear D gene. Trimming pared 4 bases from V and 7 bases from J, leaving 10 bases between. The CDR3 has 13 residues. CDR1 is PRHDT, CDR2 FYEKMQ, per germline (reference sequence). As DNA, the CDR3 is TGTGCCAGCAGCTCCCCGGGGATTGAAAAACTGTTTTTT. Its protein is CASSSPGIEKLFF. Full variable domain (rest looked up from reference TRBV13 and TRBJ1-4): AAGVIQSPRHLIKEKRETATLKCYPIPRHDTVYWYQQGPGQDPQFLISFYEKMQSDKGSIPDRFSAQQFSDYHSELNMSSLELGDSALYFCASSSPGIEKLFFGSGTQLSVL.

The CDR3 nucleotides are TGTGCCAGCAGTTTGAGCGGTCTGGGGAATGAGCAGTTCTTC. This gives the protein CASSLSGLGNEQFF. The rearrangement links TRBV27 to TRBJ2-1, with D possibly matching TRBD2 (5 bases). The CDR3 is made up of 14 amino acids. Trimming left V 3 bases short and J 7 bases short, with 13 bases between. CDR1 and CDR2 from the germline V gene are MNHEY and SMNVEV (reference sequence).

The sample holds a few counts of this clone. The rearrangement joins TRBV10-3 to TRBJ2-7, with 10 bases that match TRBD2. V gave up 2 bases and J gave up 5 bases; unmatched junction bases: 6. The V gene's germline CDR1 is ENHRY and CDR2 SYGVKD. This CDR3 region has 15 residues. The CDR3 loop reads CAISEGLADRHEQYF. The CDR3 DNA sequence: TGTGCCATCAGTGAGGGACTAGCGGACCGCCACGAGCAGTACTTC.

The chain employs TRBV6-5 and TRBJ2-7; D call uncertain. In germline, CDR1 is MNHEY, CDR2 SVGAGI. The germline V and J ends were trimmed by 5 bases and 1 base, with 15 bases remaining between them. CDR3 size: 15 residues. The CDR3 DNA reads as TGTGCCAGCAGTCTCAGTGGAGTGGGGTCCTACGAGCAGTACTTC. Translated: CASSLSGVGSYEQYF.

This clone was seen only once. V is TRBV7-2 and J is TRBJ1-2; D is undetermined. Looked up from germline, CDR1 is SGHTA and CDR2 is FQGNSA. The V end was cut by 3 bases, the J end by 8 bases, with 10 bases between. The CDR3 has 12 residues. The CDR3 DNA sequence: TGTGCCAGCAGCTTGGCCAATCGCGGCTACACCTTC. Translated, it gives CASSLANRGYTF.

This clone was seen only a few times. The chain carries TRBV29-1 and TRBJ2-2; TRBD1 aligns across 11 bases. Unmatched junction bases numbered 4, after V lost 6 bases and J lost 1 base. The germline gives CDR1 SQVTM, CDR2 ANQGSEA. This CDR3 has 15 amino acids. The CDR3 DNA is TGCAGCGTCCCGGGACAGGGGGGGAACACCGGGGAGCTGTTTTTT. As protein: CSVPGQGGNTGELFF.